These 32 T cell receptor beta chains came from one sample sequenced in a study of shared clonotypes between healthy human individuals (dated by TCRdb to the early 2020s). For the CD8 naive samples, CD45RO-negative cells were positively selected for CCR7, yielding a CD45RA+CCR7+ population from which TemRA cells were excluded. Libraries were constructed by the immunoSEQ multiplex PCR assay. TCRdb took this table from immuneACCESS and kept in-frame rearrangements with V and J called. Such tables lack part of the clones; where checked against another copy, unresolved V genes explain under half of the gap, and the rest is unexplained. The sample records about 2.1 million clones, roughly 95% of which are singletons. The ten biggest clones cover approximately 1.7% of the sample. Material: naive CD8+ T cells from PBMCs. In the paper's terms, the cell subset or site label means: CD45RA+CCR7+. These receptors were taken from a man between 18 and 35 years old in good health. Some clones in this sample may be carry-over from other donors' samples.

The genes are TRBV9 and TRBJ2-5; D possibly corresponds to TRBD2 (7 bases). Germline V lookup: CDR1 SGDLS, CDR2 YYNGEE. CDR3 length: 13 amino acids. Trimming left V 3 bases short and J 5 bases short, with 11 bases between. The chain's CDR3 is CASSEGGSETQYF. CDR3 sequence (DNA): TGTGCCAGCAGCGAGGGGGGGAGTGAGACCCAGTACTTC.

The J gene is TRBJ2-4, the V gene TRBV29-1, with 8 bases lining up with TRBD2. J was trimmed by 6 bases and V by 2 bases; bases with no gene match: 9. This CDR3 contains 15 residues. Germline V gene data show CDR1 as SQVTM and CDR2 as ANQGSEA. The CDR3 reads CSVELHGREGNIQYF. CDR3 bases: TGCAGCGTTGAACTCCACGGGAGGGAGGGAAACATTCAGTACTTC.

The chain joins TRBV6-5 to TRBJ1-2; D ambiguous. The germline V gene encodes CDR1 MNHEY and CDR2 SVGAGI. The CDR3 length is 14 residues. Between the trimmed V and J ends, which lost 0 bases and 8 bases, there was a span of 13 bases. DNA of the CDR3: TGTGCCAGCAGTTACTCGGAGAGTCTTAAGGGCTACACCTTC. Amino acid sequence: CASSYSESLKGYTF.

The J gene is TRBJ2-3, the V gene TRBV5-1, with a tentative D call TRBD1 (6 bases). Germline values: CDR1 SGHRS, CDR2 YFSETQ. Trimming pared 4 bases from V and 4 bases from J, leaving 10 bases between. This CDR3 has 13 amino acids. The CDR3 DNA reads as TGCGCCAGCAGCGCGACAGGATCAGATACGCAGTATTTT. It encodes CASSATGSDTQYF.

CDR3 in DNA: TGCGCCAGCATAGGAGAGGTCGCCGGAGATACGCAGTATTTT. The encoded protein is CASIGEVAGDTQYF. This chain joins TRBV5-1 and TRBJ2-3; D gene ambiguous. The CDR3 spans 14 residues. Looked up from germline, CDR1 is SGHRS and CDR2 is YFSETQ. V lost 6 bases and J 5 bases, leaving 16 bases between the germline ends.

The J gene is TRBJ2-7, the V gene TRBV27; D might be TRBD2 (6 bases). Germline lookup yields CDR1 MNHEY and CDR2 SMNVEV (reference sequence). V gave up 7 bases and J gave up 1 base, with 11 bases separating them. CDR3 length equals 13 residues. The CDR3 here is CASTGGKSYEQYF. CDR3 coding DNA: TGTGCCAGCACGGGCGGGAAGTCCTACGAGCAGTACTTC.

This chain links TRBV11-2 with TRBJ1-1, with no clear D. Germline V gene sequence: CDR1 SGHAT, CDR2 FQNNGV. CDR3 length: 15 amino acids. Trimming pared 0 bases from V and 1 base from J, leaving 9 bases between. The DNA of the CDR3 is TGTGCCAGCAGCTTAGATGTTGCAGAGAACACTGAAGCTTTCTTT. It translates to CASSLDVAENTEAFF.

This clone has only one observation. The V call is TRBV21-1, the J call TRBJ2-7; TRBD2, the table's D call, lacks a check against the DNA. TRBV21-1 is a known pseudogene. The CDR3 has 13 amino acids. The DNA for the CDR3 is TGTGCCAGCAGGAGTAGCGCCGCCTACGAGCAGTACTTC. It translates to CASRSSAAYEQYF.

The rearrangement joins TRBV10-1 to TRBJ1-2, with D possibly being TRBD1 (6 bases). CDR1 WNHNN and CDR2 SYGVQD come from the germline V gene (reference sequence). The ends were cut back, 4 bases at V and 3 bases at J, with 9 bases in the middle. CDR3 size: 13 residues. The CDR3 loop is CASSGDKYYGYTF. CDR3 nucleotides: TGCGCCAGCAGTGGGGACAAATACTATGGCTACACCTTC.

The V gene is TRBV27, the J gene TRBJ1-2, with a possible D match to TRBD1 (6 bases). This CDR3 is built from 15 residues. The V end lost 7 bases, the J end lost 0 bases, and 15 bases lay between the germline ends. The V gene's germline CDR1 is MNHEY and CDR2 SMNVEV (reference sequence). CDR3 nucleotides: TGTGCCAGCACCCCAGCCTGGGACACTAACTATGGCTACACCTTC. As protein: CASTPAWDTNYGYTF.

The chain couples TRBV27 to TRBJ2-1; D is possibly TRBD1 or TRBD2 (6 bases each). The CDR3 contains 13 residues. Germline V gene sequence: CDR1 MNHEY, CDR2 SMNVEV (reference sequence). V was cut by 3 bases and J by 10 bases, with 13 bases left in between. The CDR3 DNA is TGTGCCAGCAGTTTCAGTTCGGGGGCCGAGCAGTTCTTC. Protein product: CASSFSSGAEQFF.

The chain recombines TRBV7-9 with TRBJ2-1; 9 bases line up with TRBD1. Per germline, CDR1 SEHNR and CDR2 FQNEAQ (reference sequence). The junction had 10 bases not matched to a gene; V was cut back by 7 bases and J by 3 bases. This CDR3 region has 16 residues. The CDR3 here is CASTAPDRGYYNEQFF. The CDR3 DNA follows: TGTGCCAGCACAGCTCCGGACAGGGGATACTACAATGAGCAGTTCTTC.

This chain uses TRBV19 with TRBJ1-1; no definite D call. Trimming removed 5 bases from V and 8 bases from J, with 12 bases in between. This CDR3 has 12 residues. Germline assignment: CDR1 LNHDA and CDR2 SQIVND (reference sequence). The CDR3 coding sequence is TGTGCCAGTAGTCCCCGTTTTCCCGAAGCTTTCTTT. It translates to CASSPRFPEAFF.

The chain recombines TRBV5-1 with TRBJ1-1, with D hard to call. Trimming took off 4 bases at V and 5 bases at J, with 12 bases between the two ends. Germline V gene data show CDR1 as SGHRS and CDR2 as YFSETQ. There are 13 residues in the CDR3. The CDR3 sequence: CASSLSPDTEAFF. In nucleotides, the CDR3 is TGCGCCAGCAGCCTGAGCCCTGATACTGAAGCTTTCTTT.

The chain has TRBV4-3 and TRBJ1-2; no firm D call. Germline CDR1 is LGHNA and CDR2 is YSLEER. With 0 bases removed from V and 7 bases from J, the gap between germline ends came to 12 bases. The CDR3 is 14 amino acids. This CDR3 is CASSQDVGTGGYTF. The CDR3 DNA is TGCGCCAGCAGCCAAGATGTGGGCACTGGTGGCTACACCTTC.

Points on this clone: This sample includes further DNA sequences coding for the same CDR3. This chain uses TRBV6-4 with TRBJ1-1; no clear D gene. CDR3 length: 11 amino acids. CDR1 and CDR2 from the germline V gene are MRHNA and SNTAGT. V lost 2 bases, J lost 8 bases, and 6 bases lay in between. The CDR3 loop reads CASSDGSEAFF. The CDR3 bases are TGTGCCAGCAGTGACGGGTCCGAAGCTTTCTTT.

This clone has only one observation. The chain joins TRBV4-1 to TRBJ1-4; D unresolved. The germline V gene has CDR1 MGHRA and CDR2 YSYEKL. This CDR3 has 13 residues. Trimming cost V 4 bases and J 4 bases, with 7 bases left between them. DNA of the CDR3: TGCGCCAGCAGCCGGGAGATTAATGAAAAACTGTTTTTT. This translates into CASSREINEKLFF.

V and J are TRBV7-6 and TRBJ1-1; D gene unclear. The CDR3 consists of 13 residues. V lost 6 bases to trimming and J lost 3 bases, with 11 bases between them. The germline gives CDR1 SGHVS, CDR2 FNYEAQ. In DNA form, the CDR3 reads TGTGCCAGCAGAAAAAGGGTCGACACTGAAGCTTTCTTT. Translating it yields CASRKRVDTEAFF.

This chain connects TRBV19 to TRBJ2-1; TRBD2 matches at 11 bases. CDR1 is LNHDA and CDR2 is SQIVND in the germline V gene (reference sequence). J lost 3 bases, V lost 5 bases, and 9 bases had no gene match. The CDR3 has 17 residues. The CDR3 sequence: CASSGLAGGGLYNEQFF. CDR3 DNA: TGTGCCAGTAGTGGGCTAGCGGGAGGAGGGCTCTACAATGAGCAGTTCTTC.

The chain carries TRBV7-2 and TRBJ2-4; 9 bases are a match to TRBD1. The CDR3 extends over 17 amino acids. The germline gives CDR1 SGHTA, CDR2 FQGNSA. V shed 3 bases and J 2 bases; nucleotides not matched to a gene: 8. The CDR3 spells CASSFYLGTGSKNIQYF. The DNA for the CDR3 is TGTGCCAGCAGCTTCTACCTCGGGACAGGGTCCAAAAACATTCAGTACTTC.

The chain recombines TRBV7-9 with TRBJ2-7, with D possibly being TRBD1 or TRBD2 (5 bases each). The ends were cut back, 2 bases at V and 3 bases at J, with 14 bases in the middle. CDR3 size: 15 residues. Looked up from germline, CDR1 is SEHNR and CDR2 is FQNEAQ (reference sequence). CDR3: CASSLFKGTHYEQYF. CDR3 DNA: TGTGCCAGCAGCTTATTTAAGGGGACCCACTACGAGCAGTACTTC.

This chain joins TRBV7-2 and TRBJ1-1; 9 positions agree with TRBD1. The CDR3 extends over 16 amino acids. CDR1 and CDR2 (germline): SGHTA, FQGNSA. J gave up 0 bases and V 4 bases, and 6 bases lay outside the gene matches. The CDR3 is CASSSRQGGLNTEAFF. The CDR3 nucleotides read TGTGCCAGCAGCTCCCGACAGGGGGGACTGAACACTGAAGCTTTCTTT.

The chain combines TRBV28 with TRBJ2-4; TRBD1 matches 7 bases. The V segment lost 3 bases and the J segment 11 bases; nucleotides outside the gene matches: 10. This CDR3 is 14 amino acids long. Germline V gives CDR1 MDHEN, CDR2 SYDVKM. The CDR3 DNA reads as TGTGCCAGCAGTTTCCAACAGGGGCAGAAGGTTCAGTACTTC. Translating it yields CASSFQQGQKVQYF. Complete variable domain (other parts from reference TRBV28 and TRBJ2-4): DVKVTQSSRYLVKRTGEKVFLECVQDMDHENMFWYRQDPGLGLRLIYFSYDVKMKEKGDIPEGYSVSREKKERFSLILESASTNQTSMYLCASSFQQGQKVQYFGAGTRLSVL.

A single count supports this clone. Here the CDR3 DNA reads TGCAGCGTTCGTGCCTCTGTAACATTGTGGGGACGCGTCAAAAACATTCAGTACTTC. Residues: CSVRASVTLWGRVKNIQYF. The chain employs TRBV29-1 and TRBJ2-4; D tentatively reads TRBD1 or TRBD2 (5 bases each). V lost 5 bases and J lost 3, with 29 bases in between. The germline V gene encodes CDR1 SQVTM and CDR2 ANQGSEA. There are 19 residues in the CDR3.

As regards this clone: The same CDR3 is also encoded by other DNA sequences in this sample. This chain uses TRBV27 with TRBJ1-1, with 7 bases that match TRBD1. The germline V gene has CDR1 MNHEY and CDR2 SMNVEV (reference sequence). The CDR3 length is 14 residues. Trimming at V came to 0 bases and at J to 4 bases, leaving 2 bases not matched to a gene. The DNA of the CDR3 is TGTGCCAGCAGTTTATCGGCAGGGGGCACTGAAGCTTTCTTT. Translation: CASSLSAGGTEAFF.

The chain recombines TRBV18 with TRBJ2-2, with TRBD1 matching over 12 bases. The germline V gene encodes CDR1 KGHSH and CDR2 LQKENI. There are 14 residues in the CDR3. Trimming took 8 bases from V and 6 from J; bases not matched to a gene: 4. The CDR3 sequence: CASLGTGGSGELFF. In nucleotides, the CDR3 is TGTGCCAGCCTTGGGACAGGGGGCTCCGGGGAGCTGTTTTTT.

This chain joins TRBV28 and TRBJ1-1, with D possibly TRBD1 on 5 matching bases. Germline CDR1 reads MDHEN; CDR2 reads SYDVKM. Trimming removed 8 bases from V and 11 bases from J, with 15 bases in between. The CDR3 extends over 11 amino acids. The CDR3 region is CASEAGRKAFF. The CDR3 DNA sequence: TGTGCCAGCGAGGCAGGGCGGAAGGCTTTCTTT.

The chain uses TRBV23-1 and TRBJ2-3, with D possibly being TRBD1 (5 bases). TRBV23-1 falls under the ORF class, with uncertain function. CDR3 length: 13 residues. Trimming cost V 0 bases and J 4 bases, with 5 bases left between them. This CDR3 is CASSQSQADTQYF. DNA of the CDR3: TGCGCCAGCAGTCAATCACAGGCAGATACGCAGTATTTT.

The CDR3, as DNA: TGTGCCAGCACTCAGGGAGACAGCCACTACAATGAGCAGTTCTTC. It codes for CASTQGDSHYNEQFF. The genes are TRBV27 and TRBJ2-1; TRBD1 or TRBD2 may be the D gene (5 bases each). This CDR3 spans 15 amino acids. The germline V and J ends were trimmed by 7 bases and 3 bases, with 16 bases remaining between them. Germline loops: CDR1 MNHEY, CDR2 SMNVEV (reference sequence).

This sequence joins TRBV6-6 and TRBJ2-1; unclear D gene. The length of the CDR3 is 13 residues. The germline V gene encodes CDR1 MNHNY and CDR2 SVGAGI (reference sequence). With 4 bases removed from V and 8 bases from J, the gap between germline ends came to 12 bases. CDR3 sequence (DNA): TGTGCCAGCAGTTTCAGTCCAACCCATGAGCAGTTCTTC. Amino acid sequence: CASSFSPTHEQFF.

V usage is TRBV6-1 and J usage is TRBJ2-3, with no clear D. The germline V and J ends were trimmed by 6 bases and 3 bases, with 7 bases remaining between them. The germline gives CDR1 MNHNS, CDR2 SASEGT. This CDR3 contains 12 residues. CDR3 nucleotides: TGTGCCAGCAGGAAACGGACAGATACGCAGTATTTT. Encoded protein: CASRKRTDTQYF.

The chain joins TRBV6-5 to TRBJ2-3; tentatively, D is TRBD1 (6 bases). CDR1 and CDR2 from the germline V gene are MNHEY and SVGAGI. The CDR3 covers 15 residues. The V end was cut by 4 bases, the J end by 5 bases, with 16 bases between. CDR3 sequence: CASSLSQGSLDTQYF. CDR3 DNA: TGTGCCAGCAGTTTATCACAGGGAAGTTTAGATACGCAGTATTTT.